This T cell receptor beta chain was sequenced in a study of T cell repertoires in cytomegalovirus infection. Study results and limitations: HLA-C-restricted CMV clonotypes gave the most frequent clonotype in two of eight donors.

TCRdb recomputed calls from the reads with MiXCR, one row per CDR3 protein. This repertoire shows about 310,000 distinct CDR3 sequences, about 25% found once; its top ten account for more than 10%. Of note for this clonotype: Antigen: not known.

Sequenced here: cultured PBMCs, sampled from culture after CMV antigen stimulation. This TCR was recovered from a human donor in good health (CMV status not recorded). Some clones in this sample may be carry-over from other donors' samples.

CDR3 sequence reads: CSVGGQNYGYTF. CDR3 bases: TGCAGCGTTGGGGGCCAGAACTATGGCTACACCTTC. The gene calls are TRBV29-1 and TRBJ1-2, with D possibly TRBD1 on 5 matching bases. V was pared by 4 bases and J by 2 bases, with 8 bases between. The CDR3 contains 12 residues. CDR1 is SQVTM, CDR2 ANQGSEA, per germline.